These T cell receptor beta chains were read from a single sample in a study of patients and donors after allogeneic stem cell transplantation. TCRdb reprocessed the RT-PCR reads with MiXCR, giving one entry per CDR3 protein. The table shows some 960,000 distinct CDR3 sequences, with roughly 18% occurring only once. Source material: blood, either unsorted or a sorted T cell fraction (not recorded which). These receptors all stem from a human donor who was either an allogeneic HSCT recipient or a stem cell or donor lymphocyte infusion donor (not recorded which). It is not recorded whose cells these are; they may come from a transplant donor. The conserved cysteine and the conserved F or W are not part of the CDR3 here. The size entry is marked missing in some rows and otherwise reads once, few, many or a size class.

j_call: TRBJ1-2; clone_size: many; v_call: TRBV12-3/TRBV12-4; cdr3_aa: ASSFSDRVMGYT
j_call: TRBJ2-3; clone_size: NA; v_call: TRBV20-1; cdr3_aa: SAIDRGGPGTDTQY
j_call: TRBJ2-4; clone_size: few; v_call: TRBV24-1; cdr3_aa: ATSDPSGSLQTRLY
j_call: TRBJ1-5; clone_size: few; v_call: TRBV7-8; cdr3_aa: ASSPGLSGPQH
j_call: TRBJ1-2; clone_size: NA; v_call: TRBV28; cdr3_aa: ASRQGSVGYT
j_call: TRBJ2-5; clone_size: NA; v_call: TRBV5-1; cdr3_aa: ASWPSWDQETQY
j_call: TRBJ2-5; clone_size: once; v_call: TRBV6-2/TRBV6-3; cdr3_aa: ATRTSGETQY
j_call: TRBJ2-7; clone_size: NA; v_call: TRBV27; cdr3_aa: ASSPRDRGGEQY
j_call: TRBJ2-1; clone_size: NA; v_call: TRBV7-3; cdr3_aa: ASSLSGPSYNEQF
j_call: TRBJ2-1; clone_size: NA; v_call: TRBV7-3; cdr3_aa: ASSLTIGSFTYNEQF
j_call: TRBJ2-1; clone_size: many; v_call: TRBV18; cdr3_aa: ASSPPSSYNEQF
j_call: TRBJ1-5; clone_size: few; v_call: TRBV18; cdr3_aa: ASSPDQVFGNQPQH
j_call: TRBJ2-7; clone_size: NA; v_call: TRBV12-3/TRBV12-4; cdr3_aa: ASRLRGAQA
j_call: TRBJ1-1; clone_size: few; v_call: TRBV12-3/TRBV12-4; cdr3_aa: ARLRSGNETEAF
j_call: TRBJ2-1; clone_size: NA; v_call: TRBV21-1; cdr3_aa: ASSKGGLAVYNEQF
j_call: TRBJ1-2; clone_size: few; v_call: TRBV3-1; cdr3_aa: ASSQGNSYGYT
j_call: TRBJ2-1; clone_size: NA; v_call: TRBV29-1; cdr3_aa: SSRGSAVYNEQF
j_call: TRBJ2-5; clone_size: NA; v_call: TRBV10-2; cdr3_aa: ASSDTSPSGSQY
j_call: TRBJ2-1; clone_size: NA; v_call: TRBV6-5; cdr3_aa: ASSYGENEQF
j_call: TRBJ2-5; clone_size: NA; v_call: TRBV4-3; cdr3_aa: ASSQERTSGNLYETQY
j_call: TRBJ2-7; clone_size: few; v_call: TRBV20-1; cdr3_aa: SARAGENREQY
j_call: TRBJ1-5; clone_size: NA; v_call: TRBV4-2; cdr3_aa: ASSQDAAGPGGPQH